This entry lists 28 T cell receptor beta chains sequenced from one sample in a study of cytomegalovirus exposure and HLA in healthy donors. In the PCR, 60 Vbeta and 13 Jbeta primers were used. Here immunoSEQ multiplex PCR was the method, and the copy in TCRdb shows in-frame clones only, minus some. The table includes around 180,000 clones, approximately 80% detected once. The sequenced sample consisted of PBMCs. Every receptor here comes from a male donor in good health and CMV-seronegative.

The rearrangement joins TRBV5-6 to TRBJ1-1, with D perhaps matching TRBD1 (5 bases). V lost 4 bases to trimming and J lost 7 bases, with 14 bases between them. Per germline, CDR1 SGHDT and CDR2 YYEEEE. The CDR3 totals 13 residues. CDR3 coding DNA: TGTGCCAGCAGCGTGGACACGCTTTTTGAAGCTTTCTTT. This gives the protein CASSVDTLFEAFF.

The chain combines TRBV28 with TRBJ2-2; a weak D match, TRBD1 (5 bases). Trimming cost V 3 bases and J 6 bases, with 14 bases left between them. This CDR3 has 15 residues. From germline, CDR1 is MDHEN and CDR2 SYDVKM. The CDR3 coding sequence is TGTGCCAGCAGTTTCGCTGGGGCCCTCGCCGGGGAGCTGTTTTTT. This encodes CASSFAGALAGELFF.

A remark on this clone: A junction boundary mismatches the germline segment, possibly from a read error. The chain has TRBV6-5 and TRBJ1-2, with a tentative D call TRBD1 (6 bases). Germline V CDR1 and CDR2: MNHEY, SVGAGI. The CDR3 spans 16 residues. The CDR3 coding sequence is TGTGCCAGCAGTTACGCCCAGAGGGGGGGCACCTATGGCTACCCCTTC. Its translation: CASSYAQRGGTYGYPF.

This chain uses TRBV2 with TRBJ1-1, with D tentatively TRBD1 (5 bases). The CDR3 sequence is 16 residues long. Per germline, CDR1 SNHLY and CDR2 FYNNEI. The ends were cut back, 7 bases at V and 1 base at J, with 19 bases in the middle. CDR3 bases: TGTGCCAGCACTAACCCTGGGCAGGGAAAGAACACTGAAGCTTTCTTT. This codes for CASTNPGQGKNTEAFF.

V is TRBV27 and J is TRBJ2-7; unclear D gene. The CDR3 sequence is 16 residues long. V lost 1 base and J 1 base, leaving 14 bases between the germline ends. CDR1 and CDR2 from the germline V gene are MNHEY and SMNVEV (reference sequence). The CDR3 DNA follows: TGTGCCAGCAGTTTATACCCCCCGATAGAGTCCTACGAGCAGTACTTC. It specifies CASSLYPPIESYEQYF.

V gene TRBV7-3 combines with J gene TRBJ2-6, with TRBD1 matching over 9 bases. The CDR3 runs 18 residues. Trimming removed 5 bases from V and 1 base from J; junction bases left unmatched: 9. CDR1 and CDR2 from the germline V gene are SGHTA and FQGTGA. The CDR3 loop is CASSPHRGPGSGANVLTF. The CDR3 nucleotides read TGTGCCAGCAGCCCGCACAGGGGGCCGGGATCTGGGGCCAACGTCCTGACTTTC. Variable domain in full (rest from reference TRBV7-3 and TRBJ2-6): GAGVSQTPSNKVTEKGKYVELRCDPISGHTALYWYRQSLGQGPEFLIYFQGTGAADDSGLPNDRFFAVRPEGSVSTLKIQRTERGDSAVYLCASSPHRGPGSGANVLTFGAGSRLTVL.

The chain has TRBV11-2 and TRBJ2-2; maybe TRBD2 (6 bases). The germline V gene has CDR1 SGHAT and CDR2 FQNNGV. Trimming stripped 3 bases from V and 2 bases from J, with 7 bases between. The CDR3 sequence is 14 residues long. CDR3 DNA sequence: TGTGCCAGCAGCTTCGGGACTAACACCGGGGAGCTGTTTTTT. It translates to CASSFGTNTGELFF.

The chain links TRBV9 to TRBJ2-1; D perhaps matches TRBD2 (7 bases). CDR1 is SGDLS, CDR2 YYNGEE, per germline. Trimming took 0 bases from V and 1 from J, leaving 11 bases between them. The CDR3 runs to 16 residues. DNA for the CDR3: TGTGCCAGCAGCGTAGAGGGGGGGGGTTCCTACAATGAGCAGTTCTTC. The encoded protein is CASSVEGGGSYNEQFF. Drawing the rest from reference TRBV9 and TRBJ2-1, the complete variable domain is DSGVTQTPKHLITATGQRVTLRCSPRSGDLSVYWYQQSLDQGLQFLIQYYNGEERAKGNILERFSAQQFPDLHSELNLSSLELGDSALYFCASSVEGGGSYNEQFFGPGTRLTVL.

The rearrangement joins TRBV19 to TRBJ2-7, with TRBD2 matching over 7 bases. The CDR3 has 17 residues. The germline V gene has CDR1 LNHDA and CDR2 SQIVND (reference sequence). J was trimmed by 0 bases and V by 2 bases; bases with no gene match: 10. The CDR3: CASSIPPSSGSSYEQYF. CDR3 DNA sequence: TGTGCCAGTAGTATACCCCCTTCTAGCGGTAGCTCCTACGAGCAGTACTTC.

The chain couples TRBV5-1 to TRBJ1-1; D not resolved. This CDR3 has 14 amino acids. CDR1 is SGHRS and CDR2 is YFSETQ in the germline V gene. Trimming took 6 bases from V and 1 from J, leaving 13 bases between them. The CDR3 bases are TGCGCCAGCACCCCAGAGGAAACGAACACTGAAGCTTTCTTT. Its protein product is CASTPEETNTEAFF.

The CDR3 sequence: CASSPRAGAVEAFF. The CDR3 nucleotides are TGTGCCAGCTCACCACGGGCAGGGGCGGTTGAAGCTTTCTTT. The chain has TRBV18 and TRBJ1-1; the D gene is possibly TRBD1 (6 bases). The germline gives CDR1 KGHSH, CDR2 LQKENI. This CDR3 has 14 residues. V lost 1 base to trimming and J lost 7 bases, with 13 bases between them.

CDR3 amino acids: CASSLTGGAETQYF. In nucleotides, the CDR3 is TGTGCCAGCAGCTTAACAGGGGGGGCCGAGACCCAGTACTTC. The V and J genes are TRBV7-3 and TRBJ2-5; the D gene is possibly TRBD2 (7 bases). V was pared by 0 bases and J by 5 bases, with 10 bases between. CDR1 is SGHTA and CDR2 is FQGTGA in the germline V gene. The CDR3 contains 14 residues.

This chain connects TRBV21-1 to TRBJ1-2. TRBV21-1 is a pseudogene segment. This CDR3 has 14 amino acids. The CDR3 loop is CASSETGVNYGYTF. CDR3 coding DNA: TGTGCCAGCAGCGAAACGGGGGTTAACTATGGCTACACCTTC.

The chain uses TRBV18 and TRBJ1-4; 8 bases fit TRBD1. Losses at the gene ends were 6 bases for V and 8 bases for J; bases not matched to a gene: 5. CDR1 is KGHSH, CDR2 LQKENI, per germline. The CDR3 loop spans 13 amino acids. The CDR3 spells CASSAPGGEKLFF. In DNA form, the CDR3 reads TGTGCCAGCTCTGCGCCAGGGGGCGAAAAACTGTTTTTT.

The genes are TRBV4-3 and TRBJ2-7; 9 bases agree with TRBD1. The CDR3 is 16 amino acids. CDR1 and CDR2 from the germline V gene are LGHNA and YSLEER. J lost 5 bases, V lost 0 bases, and 8 bases had no gene match. The CDR3 reads CASSQDNGQGTHEQYF. In DNA form, the CDR3 reads TGCGCCAGCAGCCAAGATAATGGACAGGGGACGCACGAGCAGTACTTC.

The chain uses TRBV4-3 and TRBJ2-5, with D unclear. This CDR3 contains 14 residues. CDR1 and CDR2 (germline): LGHNA, YSLEER. Trimming cost V 1 base and J 4 bases, with 10 bases left between them. The CDR3 protein is CASSQARSGETQYF. In nucleotides, the CDR3 is TGCGCCAGCAGCCAAGCTCGGTCAGGAGAGACCCAGTACTTC.

This sequence joins TRBV14 and TRBJ2-5; weak D call: TRBD2 (5 bases). Germline V lookup: CDR1 SGHDN, CDR2 FVKESK. The CDR3 is 15 residues long. Trimming stripped 2 bases from V and 5 bases from J, with 15 bases between. CDR3 DNA: TGTGCCAGCAGCCAAAAGTTGGGGAGTCCGGAGACCCAGTACTTC. Translating gives CASSQKLGSPETQYF.

The chain recombines TRBV5-1 with TRBJ1-1, with 7 bases identical to TRBD1. The CDR3 is made up of 14 amino acids. The junction had 2 bases not matched to a gene; V was cut back by 2 bases and J by 1 base. Germline CDR1 reads SGHRS; CDR2 reads YFSETQ. CDR3 sequence reads: CASSFTGANTEAFF. CDR3 nucleotide sequence: TGCGCCAGCAGCTTTACAGGGGCGAACACTGAAGCTTTCTTT.

The V and J genes are TRBV19 and TRBJ1-5, with D possibly being TRBD1 (6 bases). Deletions cut 4 bases from V and 3 bases from J, with 16 bases between. Germline CDR1 reads LNHDA; CDR2 reads SQIVND (reference sequence). The CDR3 sequence is 16 residues long. CDR3 residues: CASSSREQGYNQPQHF. CDR3 bases: TGTGCCAGTAGTAGCCGAGAACAGGGATACAATCAGCCCCAGCATTTT.

The chain links TRBV10-3 to TRBJ1-2, with D tentatively TRBD1 (6 bases). Germline V gene lookup returns CDR1 ENHRY and CDR2 SYGVKD. The CDR3 is made up of 14 amino acids. The ends were cut back, 4 bases at V and 6 bases at J, with 15 bases in the middle. CDR3 sequence reads: CAISGTGTSDGYTF. CDR3 DNA sequence: TGTGCCATCAGTGGAACCGGGACATCGGATGGCTACACCTTC.

This clone was recorded a few times. The chain employs TRBV5-1 and TRBJ1-4; no reliable D call. This CDR3 contains 14 residues. Per the germline V gene, CDR1 is SGHRS and CDR2 is YFSETQ. V was trimmed by 1 base and J by 4 bases, leaving 8 bases between them. CDR3 loop: CASSLFENNEKLFF. In nucleotides, the CDR3 is TGCGCCAGCAGCTTGTTCGAGAATAATGAAAAACTGTTTTTT. Full variable domain (missing parts from reference TRBV5-1 and TRBJ1-4): KAGVTQTPRYLIKTRGQQVTLSCSPISGHRSVSWYQQTPGQGLQFLFEYFSETQRNKGNFPGRFSGRQFSNSRSEMNVSTLELGDSALYLCASSLFENNEKLFFGSGTQLSVL.

The rearrangement links TRBV7-2 to TRBJ2-5; 10 positions agree with TRBD1. V shed 4 bases and J 4 bases; nucleotides not matched to a gene: 3. Germline lookup yields CDR1 SGHTA and CDR2 FQGNSA. The length of the CDR3 is 14 residues. CDR3 region: CASSSDRGPETQYF. The CDR3 nucleotides are TGTGCCAGCAGCTCAGACAGGGGGCCAGAGACCCAGTACTTC.

The sample holds a few counts of this clone. V gene TRBV27 combines with J gene TRBJ2-7, with TRBD1 matching over 9 bases. The CDR3 contains 13 residues. The V gene end was trimmed by 4 bases and the J gene end by 5 bases; junction bases not matched to a gene: 3. CDR1 MNHEY and CDR2 SMNVEV come from the germline V gene (reference sequence). In nucleotides, the CDR3 is TGTGCCAGCAGTTACAGGGGGCTCGACGAGCAGTACTTC. As protein: CASSYRGLDEQYF.

CDR3 in amino acids: CASSYVPDRAHEQYF. The CDR3 DNA sequence: TGTGCCAGCAGTTACGTGCCGGACAGGGCCCACGAGCAGTACTTC. The V and J genes are TRBV7-6 and TRBJ2-7; 8 nucleotides agree with TRBD1. V was pared by 6 bases and J by 5 bases, with 12 bases of the junction left unmatched. Germline V CDR1 and CDR2: SGHVS, FNYEAQ. CDR3 length: 15 amino acids.

As concerns this clone: This specimen includes other DNA sequences encoding the same CDR3. V usage is TRBV5-1 and J usage is TRBJ2-5; TRBD2 aligns across 11 bases. The V gene's germline CDR1 is SGHRS and CDR2 YFSETQ. Germline trimming cut 4 bases from V and 3 bases from J; bases unmatched to any gene: 5. The CDR3 consists of 15 residues. The CDR3 DNA sequence: TGCGCCAGCAGCCGCGGGACTAGCGGAAAAGAGACCCAGTACTTC. Protein: CASSRGTSGKETQYF. The entire variable domain, with the rest obtained from reference TRBV5-1 and TRBJ2-5, is as follows: KAGVTQTPRYLIKTRGQQVTLSCSPISGHRSVSWYQQTPGQGLQFLFEYFSETQRNKGNFPGRFSGRQFSNSRSEMNVSTLELGDSALYLCASSRGTSGKETQYFGPGTRLLVL.

This clone appeared once. As DNA, the CDR3 is TGTGCCAGCAGCGTTGGACAGGGAATTGGCTACGAGCAGTACTTC. Residues: CASSVGQGIGYEQYF. J is TRBJ2-7 and V is TRBV9; 8 bases fit TRBD1. The CDR3 runs to 15 residues. In germline, CDR1 is SGDLS, CDR2 YYNGEE. V shed 2 bases and J 3 bases; nucleotides not matched to a gene: 7.

This clone was seen a single time. Other DNA sequences of this sample code for an identical CDR3. As DNA, the CDR3 is TGTGCCAGCAGCCCCTGGACTAGCGGGACCGGGGAGCTGTTTTTT. Its protein product is CASSPWTSGTGELFF. The genes are TRBV5-4 and TRBJ2-2, with 11 positions matching TRBD2. Germline-derived CDR1 and CDR2 are SGHNT and YYREEE (reference sequence). The CDR3 loop spans 15 amino acids. V trimming: 4 bases; J trimming: 5 bases; junction bases outside the gene matches: 4.

The chain combines TRBV19 with TRBJ2-2; D gene uncertain. V was clipped by 3 bases and J by 8 bases, with 10 bases between them. The CDR3 runs 13 residues. Germline V gene sequence: CDR1 LNHDA, CDR2 SQIVND (reference sequence). CDR3 loop: CASSMSRPGELFF. In DNA form, the CDR3 reads TGTGCCAGTAGTATGAGCCGTCCGGGGGAGCTGTTTTTT.